A selection of T cell receptor beta chains follows, all from one sample in a study of T cell responses to AZD1222 COVID-19 vaccine. TCRdb's copy holds only in-frame clones and misses some; the assay was immunoSEQ multiplex PCR. The sample holds 85,000 to 95,000 clones, 90% seen once. This specimen consisted of peripheral blood, obtained on day 0 of AZD1222 vaccination. The origin of the receptors is an adult in good health. Both conserved end residues are part of each CDR3. A D gene is named only where the DNA matches it firmly. Size is stated for part of the rows, as once, few or many counts, or as a class when the clone is expanded.

D: NA
V: TRBV4-1
J: TRBJ1-3
size: NA
DNA: TGCGCCAGCAGCCCATGGGGCAGGAGTGGTGGAAACACCATATATTTT
CDR3: CASSPWGRSGGNTIYF

D: NA
V: TRBV27
J: TRBJ2-2
size: few
DNA: TGTGCCAGCAATCGCGCGGGGACCGGGGAGCTGTTTTTT
CDR3: CASNRAGTGELFF

D: NA
V: TRBV2
J: TRBJ1-2
size: NA
DNA: TGTGCCAGCAGTCTTGGGCATGAATATGGCTACACCTTC
CDR3: CASSLGHEYGYTF

D: NA
V: TRBV7-2
J: TRBJ1-2
size: NA
DNA: TGTGCCAGCAGCTTAGGGGGGTCTAACTATGGCTACACCTTC
CDR3: CASSLGGSNYGYTF

D: NA
V: TRBV24-1
J: TRBJ1-1
size: NA
DNA: TGTGCCACCAGGGCAGGGGTGGCCACTGAAGCTTTCTTT
CDR3: CATRAGVATEAFF

D: TRBD2
V: TRBV5-1
J: TRBJ2-2
size: NA
DNA: TGCGCCAGCAGCTCGACTAGCGGCACGAACACCGGGGAGCTGTTTTTT
CDR3: CASSSTSGTNTGELFF

D: NA
V: TRBV5-6
J: TRBJ2-5
size: NA
DNA: TGTGCCAGCAGCTTCCAGGGGGAGACCCAGTACTTC
CDR3: CASSFQGETQYF

D: TRBD2
V: TRBV9
J: TRBJ2-2
size: NA
DNA: TGTGCCAGCAGCGTAGCCCTAGCGGGGGGGAACACCGGGGAGCTGTTTTTT
CDR3: CASSVALAGGNTGELFF

D: NA
V: TRBV15
J: TRBJ1-5
size: NA
DNA: TGTGCCACCAGCAGTCGCGGCTCGGCCAATCAGCCCCAGCATTTT
CDR3: CATSSRGSANQPQHF

D: NA
V: TRBV19
J: TRBJ1-1
size: NA
DNA: TGTGCCAGTAGTGCGGGGATTTTCATGAACACTGAAGCTTTCTTT
CDR3: CASSAGIFMNTEAFF

D: NA
V: TRBV18
J: TRBJ1-4
size: NA
DNA: TGTGCCAGCTCCCCGGGGAATTCCGGGACGTGGGATGAAAAACTGTTTTTT
CDR3: CASSPGNSGTWDEKLFF

D: TRBD2
V: TRBV4-2
J: TRBJ2-3
size: NA
DNA: TGTGCCAGCAGCCAATCTCTAGCGGGCACAGATACGCAGTATTTT
CDR3: CASSQSLAGTDTQYF

D: NA
V: TRBV24-1
J: TRBJ1-1
size: NA
DNA: TGTGCCACCAGTGATTCCGGCAGACTTGGAAAGGCTTTCTTT
CDR3: CATSDSGRLGKAFF